These 21 T cell receptor beta chains were all obtained from the same sample, sequenced in a study of cytomegalovirus exposure and HLA in healthy donors. Both 60 Vbeta primers and 13 Jbeta primers went into the PCR. Clones were sequenced by immunoSEQ multiplex PCR, and TCRdb holds only the in-frame ones, with some missing. The table lists some 130,000 clones, around three quarters of them singletons. Specimen: PBMCs. These receptors came from a man aged 35-49 years in good health and CMV-seronegative.

The chain uses TRBV19 and TRBJ2-2, with TRBD2 identical over 7 bases. The CDR3 contains 13 residues. Germline CDR1 LNHDA, CDR2 SQIVND (reference sequence). With 3 bases clipped from V and 8 bases from J, the junction kept 3 bases outside the gene matches. The CDR3 nucleotides are TGTGCCAGTAGTATCGGGGGGTTTGGGGAGCTGTTTTTT. It codes for CASSIGGFGELFF. Full variable domain (rest looked up from reference TRBV19 and TRBJ2-2): DGGITQSPKYLFRKEGQNVTLSCEQNLNHDAMYWYRQDPGQGLRLIYYSQIVNDFQKGDIAEGYSVSREKKESFPLTVTSAQKNPTAFYLCASSIGGFGELFFGEGSRLTVL.

The J gene is TRBJ2-7, the V gene TRBV19; TRBD2 matches 12 bases. The CDR3 extends over 16 amino acids. V dropped 4 bases and J dropped 6; count of bases not matched to a gene: 10. Per germline, CDR1 LNHDA and CDR2 SQIVND (reference sequence). CDR3 in DNA: TGTGCCAGTAGTACCCGAATACTAGCGGGAGGCGGCGAGCAGTACTTC. The encoded protein is CASSTRILAGGGEQYF.

In DNA form, the CDR3 reads TGTGCCAGCAGCTTAGTCGGGGGGACAGGGAGTTCGGATACGCAGTATTTT. Translating gives CASSLVGGTGSSDTQYF. This rearrangement joins TRBV11-2 to TRBJ2-3; 9 bases line up with TRBD1. Germline CDR1 reads SGHAT; CDR2 reads FQNNGV. With V trimmed by 1 base and J by 6 bases, 11 bases remained unmatched. This CDR3 comprises 17 residues.

V is TRBV18 and J is TRBJ1-3, with unresolved D. Trimming shortened V by 3 bases and J by 8 bases, and 14 bases separated the two germline ends. The CDR3 has 14 amino acids. Germline V gene lookup returns CDR1 KGHSH and CDR2 LQKENI. The CDR3 nucleotides read TGTGCCAGCTCACCGCGGGCCCGGGAGGACACCATATATTTT. This gives the protein CASSPRAREDTIYF.

This chain links TRBV18 with TRBJ1-5; TRBD1 matches 9 bases. CDR1 and CDR2 from the germline V gene are KGHSH and LQKENI. Trimming cost V 3 bases and J 1 base; bases outside gene matches: 4. This CDR3 is built from 16 residues. CDR3 DNA sequence: TGTGCCAGCTCACCGTTGGGACAGGGAAGCAATCAGCCCCAGCATTTT. This translates into CASSPLGQGSNQPQHF.

The gene calls are TRBV7-6 and TRBJ2-1, with 8 bases fitting TRBD2. The CDR3 contains 16 residues. V lost 5 bases and J lost 0; bases outside the gene matches: 6. Germline CDR1 SGHVS, CDR2 FNYEAQ. The CDR3 DNA is TGTGCCAGCAGCACCCGAAGCGGGAGCTCCTACAATGAGCAGTTCTTC. Translated: CASSTRSGSSYNEQFF.

The rearrangement links TRBV11-2 to TRBJ2-1; 8 bases line up with TRBD1. Unmatched junction bases numbered 6, after V lost 1 base and J lost 4 bases. Germline CDR1 is SGHAT and CDR2 is FQNNGV. This CDR3 contains 16 residues. DNA of the CDR3: TGTGCCAGCAGCTTAGTTGGGACAGGCACGTACAATGAGCAGTTCTTC. Translation gives CASSLVGTGTYNEQFF.

This clone turned up a few times. Different DNA sequences within this sample yield the same CDR3. The chain links TRBV30 to TRBJ1-1, with 8 nucleotides matching TRBD1. The trim removed 5 bases at V and 0 bases at J, leaving 2 bases unmatched. CDR3 length equals 13 residues. CDR1 GTSNPN and CDR2 SVGIG come from the germline V gene (reference sequence). The CDR3 here is CAWDRGLNTEAFF. The CDR3 DNA follows: TGTGCCTGGGACAGGGGTCTGAACACTGAAGCTTTCTTT.

The chain recombines TRBV6-6 with TRBJ2-5, with a weak D call TRBD1 (6 bases). The CDR3 has 14 amino acids. Trimming pared 6 bases from V and 5 bases from J, leaving 16 bases between. Germline V CDR1 and CDR2: MNHNY, SVGAGI (reference sequence). CDR3 residues: CASREGQYRETQYF. CDR3 nucleotides: TGTGCCAGCAGAGAAGGACAGTATCGTGAGACCCAGTACTTC.

This chain connects TRBV29-1 to TRBJ1-2, with 9 bases matching TRBD1. This CDR3 has 13 residues. CDR1 and CDR2 from the germline V gene are SQVTM and ANQGSEA. The V and J ends lost 6 bases and 7 bases, in that order; junction bases with no gene match: 9. DNA for the CDR3: TGCAGCGTAGGGACAGGGATTGGCGGTGGCTACACCTTC. Protein sequence: CSVGTGIGGGYTF. The full variable domain, its missing parts supplied by reference TRBV29-1 and TRBJ1-2, is SAVISQKPSRDICQRGTSLTIQCQVDSQVTMMFWYRQQPGQSLTLIATANQGSEATYESGFVIDKFPISRPNLTFSTLTVSNMSPEDSSIYLCSVGTGIGGGYTFGSGTRLTVV.

CDR3 nucleotide sequence: TGTGCCAGCAACGGACAGGGCACCCCCAACACTGAAGCTTTCTTT. Translation gives CASNGQGTPNTEAFF. The rearrangement links TRBV2 to TRBJ1-1, with 8 bases identical to TRBD1. The CDR3 is made up of 15 amino acids. The germline V gene has CDR1 SNHLY and CDR2 FYNNEI. V shed 7 bases, J shed 2 bases, and the junction held 9 bases outside the gene matches.

The V and J genes are TRBV7-9 and TRBJ1-3; possibly TRBD1 for D (6 bases). The germline V gene encodes CDR1 SEHNR and CDR2 FQNEAQ (reference sequence). The V end was cut by 6 bases, the J end by 0 bases, with 12 bases between. CDR3 size: 15 residues. CDR3 sequence (DNA): TGTGCCAGCAGTCCACAGGGATTCTCTGGAAACACCATATATTTT. Protein sequence: CASSPQGFSGNTIYF.

The chain recombines TRBV29-1 with TRBJ2-7, with no clear D. Trimming pared 4 bases from V and 3 bases from J, leaving 13 bases between. Germline values: CDR1 SQVTM, CDR2 ANQGSEA. The CDR3 sequence is 13 residues long. The CDR3 DNA sequence: TGCAGCGTTGCCGGAGCCACGAACTACGAGCAGTACTTC. Protein sequence: CSVAGATNYEQYF.

This chain connects TRBV30 to TRBJ1-1; 7 positions agree with TRBD1. The germline gives CDR1 GTSNPN, CDR2 SVGIG (reference sequence). Germline trimming cut 4 bases from V and 1 base from J; bases unmatched to any gene: 6. CDR3 size: 14 residues. CDR3 protein: CAWKNRGENTEAFF. The CDR3 coding sequence is TGTGCCTGGAAGAACAGGGGCGAGAACACTGAAGCTTTCTTT.

The chain carries TRBV18 and TRBJ2-7, with D possibly being TRBD1 (5 bases). The CDR3 is made up of 14 amino acids. The germline gives CDR1 KGHSH, CDR2 LQKENI. V lost 3 bases, J lost 1 base, and 10 bases lay in between. The CDR3: CASSPSRESYEQYF. The DNA for the CDR3 is TGTGCCAGCTCACCTAGCAGGGAATCCTACGAGCAGTACTTC.

V and J are TRBV4-2 and TRBJ2-5; TRBD2 matches 13 bases. The CDR3 consists of 16 residues. J was trimmed by 1 base and V by 5 bases; bases with no gene match: 4. Germline assignment: CDR1 LGHNA and CDR2 YNFKEQ. The DNA for the CDR3 is TGTGCCAGCAGCAAGGGACTAGCGGGAACCCAAGAGACCCAGTACTTC. The encoded protein is CASSKGLAGTQETQYF.

The chain links TRBV4-3 to TRBJ1-1; D unclear. The germline V and J ends were trimmed by 1 base and 1 base, with 10 bases remaining between them. Germline CDR1 is LGHNA and CDR2 is YSLEER. The CDR3 is 15 residues long. The CDR3 loop reads CASSQGGTGNTEAFF. CDR3 DNA sequence: TGCGCCAGCAGCCAAGGAGGAACGGGGAACACTGAAGCTTTCTTT.

The chain is built from TRBV7-3 and TRBJ2-3; TRBD1 agrees at 7 bases. The V and J ends lost 5 bases and 3 bases, in that order; junction bases with no gene match: 8. In germline, CDR1 is SGHTA, CDR2 FQGTGA. The CDR3 runs to 15 residues. The CDR3 region has the DNA TGTGCCAGCAGCCCGACAGGGATACTTACAGATACGCAGTATTTT. Protein: CASSPTGILTDTQYF.

The chain has TRBV15 and TRBJ2-5, with D possibly TRBD1 on 5 matching bases. V was pared by 1 base and J by 6 bases, with 9 bases between. This CDR3 has 13 residues. Germline V gene sequence: CDR1 LNHNV, CDR2 YYDKDF (reference sequence). The CDR3 reads CATSRGQGKTQYF. The CDR3, as DNA: TGTGCCACCAGCAGAGGCCAGGGAAAGACCCAGTACTTC.

This clone was detected once. The gene calls are TRBV5-6 and TRBJ1-2, with D tentatively TRBD1 (6 bases). This CDR3 contains 18 residues. Trimming removed 1 base from V and 1 base from J, with 20 bases in between. Germline CDR1 SGHDT, CDR2 YYEEEE. CDR3 loop: CASSLYGAGDIFNYGYTF. CDR3 nucleotide sequence: TGTGCCAGCAGCTTGTATGGGGCAGGGGACATTTTTAACTATGGCTACACCTTC.

This rearrangement joins TRBV29-1 to TRBJ2-7; 9 nucleotides line up with TRBD1. Germline V gene sequence: CDR1 SQVTM, CDR2 ANQGSEA. J was trimmed by 5 bases and V by 6 bases; bases with no gene match: 5. This CDR3 is built from 12 residues. The DNA for the CDR3 is TGCAGCGTAGATACAGGGGGCAACGAGCAGTACTTC. Protein sequence: CSVDTGGNEQYF.